This T cell receptor beta chain appears in the sequencing data of a study of shared T cell receptors in the human thymus. The protocol was immunoSEQ multiplex PCR, while the TCRdb copy is restricted to in-frame clones and leaves out a portion. The sample contains a few hundred thousand clones, 95% of which appear only once. The germline CDR1 and CDR2 sequences are MNHNS and SASEGT. V lost 4 bases, J lost 2 bases, and 16 bases lay in between. This CDR3 contains 16 residues. This sequence originates from a human donor. The chain combines TRBV6-1 with TRBJ2-3; D may match TRBD1 or TRBD2 (5 bases each). Sequenced: thymocytes. The CDR3 sequence is CASSGHQGRNTDTQYF. CDR3 DNA sequence: TGTGCCAGCAGTGGTCATCAGGGACGAAACACAGATACGCAGTATTTT.